Here is one TCR beta chain with its context. Authors' processing steps: Scientists estimated how many nucleated cells there were by amplifying reference gene primers. Clones were read by immunoSEQ multiplex PCR, and TCRdb kept only the in-frame ones, dropping some. The D gene and trimming were derived from the DNA, and the V and J assignments and clone size from that table. Of fewer than 110,000 clones detected, approximately 88% appear once; the ten largest clones hold approximately 3.4%. These data are taken from a study of blood T cell repertoires in COVID-19. On the study more broadly: Acute-phase and convalescent COVID-19 samples originated in the United States, Italy and Spain. T cells, B-cell-depleted T cells, or PBMCs supplied cDNA or gDNA.

The CDR3 spans 15 residues. CDR1 ENHRY and CDR2 SYGVKD come from the germline V gene. Trimming took off 0 bases at V and 6 bases at J, with 12 bases between the two ends. This chain uses TRBV10-3 with TRBJ2-1; possibly TRBD1 for D (5 bases). This clonotype originated in a woman aged 55 to 70 with acute or convalescent COVID-19. Sequencing was performed on peripheral blood. The DNA of the CDR3 is TGTGCCATCAGTGAGTCGGGGCGGAAGGGCAATGAGCAGTTCTTC. Its protein is CAISESGRKGNEQFF.